This T cell receptor (beta chain) was retrieved from a study of blood T cell repertoires in COVID-19. On the study more broadly: Samples came from the United States, Italy and Spain, spanning acute and convalescent COVID-19. T cells, B-cell-depleted T cells, or PBMCs supplied cDNA or gDNA.

V lost 2 bases to trimming and J lost 8 bases, with 16 bases between them. The length of the CDR3 is 15 residues. The germline V gene has CDR1 SGHAT and CDR2 FQNNGV. Original methodology: Reference gene primer amplification gave estimated nucleated cell counts. Repertoires were generated with immunoSEQ multiplex PCR, while TCRdb's copy carries only in-frame clones and drops some. V and J calls and clone size are copied from that table; D and trimming were computed from the DNA. The top ten hold around 5.5% of the sample, which has roughly 230,000 clones, more than 80% seen once. The chain couples TRBV11-2 to TRBJ1-3; D is undetermined. The sequenced sample was peripheral blood. The clonotype originates from a human donor in a cohort sampled during active COVID-19. The CDR3 is CASSLNEYVRDTIYF. The CDR3 nucleotides read TGTGCCAGCAGCTTAAACGAGTACGTACGAGACACCATATATTTT.